Here is one T cell receptor (beta chain) with its context. Its cognate antigen is unknown. Primers for the PCR totalled 60 Vbeta and 13 Jbeta. Per the study methods: An analysis performed later counted around 86 million unique TCR beta chains (roughly 11 million of them shared). Profiling relied on immunoSEQ multiplex PCR, and the TCRdb table lists in-frame clones only, not all of them. Clone size and V and J calls were adopted from that table, with D and trimming inferred from the DNA. The top ten hold roughly 0.75% of the sample, which has roughly 200,000 clones, around 80% seen once. The sample comes from a study of cytomegalovirus exposure and HLA in healthy donors. About the research overall: Roughly 180 million T cells yielded 117 million unique TCR beta sequences, as an earlier analysis found.

The study's findings and limits: A later analysis found TCR association rates differed by HLA locus, highest for DRB1 and lowest for HLA-C. For most TCR beta V segments, an earlier analysis put the productive rate at about 90% or about 30% of the time.

This clonotype was obtained from a boy aged 2 to 10 in good health and CMV-seronegative. The sequencing input was PBMCs.

The CDR3 protein is CASSSFGEGTGNTIYF. The CDR3 coding sequence is TGTGCCAGCAGCTCCTTTGGCGAGGGAACTGGAAACACCATATATTTT. The chain is built from TRBV5-4 and TRBJ1-3; D remains ambiguous. Germline values: CDR1 SGHNT, CDR2 YYREEE (reference sequence). Trimming stripped 3 bases from V and 2 bases from J, with 15 bases between. This CDR3 has 16 amino acids.